Below, 3 T cell receptor beta chains from the same sample are listed, as sequenced in a study of siplizumab effects on memory and regulatory T cells. Cells from the mixed lymphocyte reaction were cocultured for roughly six days at 37°C. The protocol was immunoSEQ multiplex PCR, while the TCRdb copy is restricted to in-frame clones and leaves out a portion. Among roughly 11,000 clones, around half were seen once, and the ten largest hold less than 50%. Antigens for these TCRs are unknown. Input material: CFSE-low (dividing) CD8+ T cells sorted from an allogeneic mixed lymphocyte reaction. These receptors were taken from a human donor in good health; the cells came from an allogeneic mixed lymphocyte reaction. Some clones in this sample may be carry-over from other donors' samples.

The chain joins TRBV4-1 to TRBJ1-2; no definite D call. V was shortened by 1 base and J by 5 bases, with 8 bases between the two germline ends. This CDR3 is built from 13 residues. Germline V lookup: CDR1 MGHRA, CDR2 YSYEKL. The CDR3 region has the DNA TGCGCCAGCAGCCAAGCGGAGTCGTATGGCTACACCTTC. It specifies CASSQAESYGYTF.

The chain couples TRBV4-1 to TRBJ2-7; perhaps TRBD2 as D (5 bases). CDR3 length equals 13 residues. Germline V gene lookup returns CDR1 MGHRA and CDR2 YSYEKL. The V gene lost 3 bases and the J gene lost 2 bases, with 8 bases spanning the gap. The CDR3 reads CASSQTTAYEQYF. CDR3 sequence (DNA): TGCGCCAGCAGCCAGACTACAGCCTACGAGCAGTACTTC.

This clone has only one observation. This chain connects TRBV7-6 to TRBJ2-7, with 7 bases lining up with TRBD1. Per germline, CDR1 SGHVS and CDR2 FNYEAQ. After removal of 4 bases from V and 6 bases from J, the junction contained 6 bases not matched to a gene. This CDR3 contains 13 residues. The CDR3 protein is CASSSITGVEQYF. CDR3 sequence (DNA): TGTGCCAGCAGCTCGATTACAGGGGTCGAGCAGTACTTC. Full variable domain (rest looked up from reference TRBV7-6 and TRBJ2-7): GAGVSQSPRYKVTKRGQDVALRCDPISGHVSLYWYRQALGQGPEFLTYFNYEAQQDKSGLPNDRFSAERPEGSISTLTIQRTEQRDSAMYRCASSSITGVEQYFGPGTRLTVT.